The entry below gives a single TCR beta chain sequence along with its context. J gave up 7 bases and V 0 bases, and 11 bases lay outside the gene matches. Germline V gene sequence: CDR1 MNHEY, CDR2 SVGEGT. The CDR3 extends over 17 amino acids. These data originate in a study of blood T cell repertoires in COVID-19. Across the whole study: Acute and convalescent COVID-19 specimens originated in the United States, Italy and Spain. The cDNA or gDNA used as material had been derived from T cells, B-cell-depleted T cells, or PBMCs.

Methods used by the authors: Estimation of nucleated cell counts relied on the amplification of reference gene primers. This table comes from immunoSEQ multiplex PCR, and its TCRdb copy is limited to in-frame clones, with some not included. V and J calls and clone size come straight from that table; D and trimming were deduced from the DNA. The sample has about 140,000 clones, around 84% seen once. The receptor was isolated from a human donor in a cohort sampled during active COVID-19. Sequencing was done on a sample of peripheral blood. This chain connects TRBV6-2 or TRBV6-3 to TRBJ2-1; 8 positions agree with TRBD2. CDR3 sequence (DNA): TGTGCCAGCAGTTACTCTAGAGGGACTAGTATCGGGAATGAGCAGTTCTTC. It specifies CASSYSRGTSIGNEQFF.